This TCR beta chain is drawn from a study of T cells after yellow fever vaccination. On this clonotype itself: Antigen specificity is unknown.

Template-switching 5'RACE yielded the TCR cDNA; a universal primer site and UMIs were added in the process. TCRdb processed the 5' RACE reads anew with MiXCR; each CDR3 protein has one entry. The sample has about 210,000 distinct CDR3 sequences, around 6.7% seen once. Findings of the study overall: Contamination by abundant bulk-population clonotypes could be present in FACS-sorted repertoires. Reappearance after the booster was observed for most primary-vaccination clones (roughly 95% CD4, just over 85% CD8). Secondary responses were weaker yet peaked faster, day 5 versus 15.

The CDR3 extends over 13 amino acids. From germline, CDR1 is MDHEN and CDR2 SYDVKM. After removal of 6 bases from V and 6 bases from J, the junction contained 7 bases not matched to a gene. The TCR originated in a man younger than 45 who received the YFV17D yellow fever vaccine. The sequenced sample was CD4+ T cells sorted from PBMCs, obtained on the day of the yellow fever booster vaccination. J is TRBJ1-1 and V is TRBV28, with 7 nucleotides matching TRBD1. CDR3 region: CASRKQGWSEAFF. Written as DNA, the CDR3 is TGTGCCAGCAGAAAACAGGGGTGGTCTGAAGCTTTCTTT.